In its sample, the clone carrying this TCR beta chain was seen once. The data stem from a study of blood T cell repertoires in COVID-19. Original processing methods: Estimation of nucleated cell counts was performed using reference gene primer amplification. Measured with immunoSEQ multiplex PCR; TCRdb has only the in-frame clones, and not every one. V, J and clone size are those of that table, while D and trimming were read from the DNA. The sample holds around 250,000 clones; about 90% are singletons and the top ten take 1.2%. V trimming: 3 bases; J trimming: 0 bases; junction bases outside the gene matches: 5. The CDR3 runs 19 residues. The germline CDR1 and CDR2 sequences are KGHDR and SFDVKD.

Sequencing was performed on PBMCs or T cells enriched from blood (not recorded which). The rearrangement uses TRBV24-1 and TRBJ2-1; 15 bases match TRBD2. This clonotype was obtained from a human donor in a cohort exposed to, infected with or recovered from COVID-19 (not recorded which). The donor label of this sample is uncertain. CDR3 sequence (DNA): TGTGCCACCAGTGATCCGGGACTAGCGGGGGGAATCTCCTACAATGAGCAGTTCTTC. It specifies CATSDPGLAGGISYNEQFF.